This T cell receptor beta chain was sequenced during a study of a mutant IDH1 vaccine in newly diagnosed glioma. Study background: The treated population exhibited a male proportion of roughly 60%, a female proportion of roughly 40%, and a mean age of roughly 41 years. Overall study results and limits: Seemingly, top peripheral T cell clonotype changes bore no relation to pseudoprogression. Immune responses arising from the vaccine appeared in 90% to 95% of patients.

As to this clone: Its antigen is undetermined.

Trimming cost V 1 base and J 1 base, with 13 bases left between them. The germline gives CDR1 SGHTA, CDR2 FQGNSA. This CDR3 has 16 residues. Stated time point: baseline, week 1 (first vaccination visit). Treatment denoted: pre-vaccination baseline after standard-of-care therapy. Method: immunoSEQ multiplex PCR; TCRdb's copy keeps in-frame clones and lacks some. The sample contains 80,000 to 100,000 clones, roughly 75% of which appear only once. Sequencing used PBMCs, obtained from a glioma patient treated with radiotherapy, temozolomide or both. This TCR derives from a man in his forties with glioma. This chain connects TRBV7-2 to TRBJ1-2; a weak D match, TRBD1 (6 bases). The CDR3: CASSLEPTGINYGYTF. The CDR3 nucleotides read TGTGCCAGCAGCTTAGAGCCGACAGGCATTAACTATGGCTACACCTTC.